This TCR beta chain was sequenced during a study of spatial heterogeneity in lung cancer. From germline, CDR1 is MNHEY and CDR2 SVGAGI. The V and J ends lost 6 bases and 0 bases, in that order; junction bases with no gene match: 5. The CDR3 sequence is 15 residues long. TCRdb reanalysed the 5' RACE reads using MiXCR and keeps one entry per CDR3 protein. This sample has about 23,000 distinct CDR3 sequences, with roughly 4.7% found just once. This clonotype was seen at least ten times. The time point: sample taken at primary tumor resection. Material for sequencing was whole RNA from tumor, nontumor lung or frozen PBMC, left unsorted.

The chain uses TRBV6-5 and TRBJ1-3, with 7 bases lining up with TRBD1. The clonotype comes from a male donor with early-stage non-small cell lung cancer. Material: PBMCs, obtained at surgery. The CDR3 loop is CASSRDSSSGNTIYF. The CDR3 nucleotides are TGTGCCAGCAGCAGGGACAGCAGCTCTGGAAACACCATATATTTT.